A selection of T cell receptor beta chains follows, all from one sample in a study of shared clonotypes between healthy human individuals. Only in-frame clones appear in the TCRdb table, and some are missing; sequencing was by immunoSEQ multiplex PCR. The sample lists approximately 2,300,000 clones; about 90% were seen once. The sequencing sample was made of naive CD4+ T cells from PBMCs. The receptors shown here come from a man between 18 and 29 years old in good health. Some clones in this sample may be carry-over from other donors' samples. CDR3s include the opening cysteine and the closing phenylalanine or tryptophan. The D gene is left open where the match is weak. Some rows mark clone size as missing; the rest say once, few, many or name a class of expanded clone.

TRBV5-1	NA	TRBJ2-3	NA	TGCGCCACGAGGACCCCTCCAGATACGCAGTATTTT	CATRTPPDTQYF
TRBV20-1	NA	TRBJ2-7	NA	TGCAGCGTGGACACGCTGAGCGGGCAGTACTTC	CSVDTLSGQYF
TRBV9	NA	TRBJ2-1	NA	TGTGCCAGCAGCGTAGCGACCTTAGGTAATGAGCAGTTCTTC	CASSVATLGNEQFF
TRBV5-4	NA	TRBJ2-2	TRBD2	TGTGCCAGCAGCTCCTCCTTGGGCGGGGGAGAGACCGGGGAGCTGTTTTTT	CASSSSLGGGETGELFF
TRBV4-1	NA	TRBJ2-1	TRBD2	TGCGCCAGCAGCCCAATAGCGGGGAAGGAGATAGCCTACAATGAGCAGTTCTTC	CASSPIAGKEIAYNEQFF
TRBV7-2	NA	TRBJ1-5	TRBD1	TGTGCCAGCAGCTCCCAGGGGGCGCGGAGCAATCAGCCCCAGCATTTT	CASSSQGARSNQPQHF
TRBV5-4	NA	TRBJ2-1	NA	TGTGCCAGCAGCTTGGTTAGGAGCTCCTACAATGAGCAGTTCTTC	CASSLVRSSYNEQFF
TRBV28	once	TRBJ1-5	TRBD1	TGTGCCAGCAGACCTCCGGGGACAGGGGTAATTTATAGCAATCAGCCCCAGCATTTT	CASRPPGTGVIYSNQPQHF
TRBV4-2	NA	TRBJ2-7	TRBD2	TGTGCCAGCAGCCAAGGAGCCGGGCGGGAGGTTGGGTACGAGCAGTACTTC	CASSQGAGREVGYEQYF
TRBV5-4	NA	TRBJ1-2	TRBD1	TGTGCCAGCAGCCTGACAGGGTTGTATGGCTACACCTTC	CASSLTGLYGYTF
TRBV28	NA	TRBJ2-3	NA	TGTGCCAGCAATCCCCCTGGGGGGATCACAGATACGCAGTATTTT	CASNPPGGITDTQYF
TRBV6-6	once	TRBJ1-1	NA	TGTGCCAGCAGTTTACAGGGTACTGAAGCTTTCTTT	CASSLQGTEAFF
TRBV11-2	NA	TRBJ1-4	NA	TGTGCCAGCAGCTTAGGACGGGGGTTGAATGAAAAACTGTTTTTT	CASSLGRGLNEKLFF
TRBV5-1	NA	TRBJ1-1	NA	TGCGCCAGCAGCTTGGCTGGGATGAACACTGAAGCTTTCTTT	CASSLAGMNTEAFF
TRBV6-5	NA	TRBJ2-1	NA	TGTGCCAGCAGTTACTCGGCCAGAGACAATGAGCAGTTCTTC	CASSYSARDNEQFF
TRBV10-3	NA	TRBJ1-5	TRBD1	TGTGCCATCAGTGACAGGGGGAGCAATCAGCCCCAGCATTTT	CAISDRGSNQPQHF
TRBV5-1	NA	TRBJ2-1	TRBD2	TGCGCCAGCAGCCCTACCGGGACTAGCGGGAGGGCCGGTTACAATGAGCAGTTCTTC	CASSPTGTSGRAGYNEQFF
TRBV5-1	NA	TRBJ2-3	NA	TGCGCCAGCAGCTCCCCTTCCAGCGATACGCAGTATTTT	CASSSPSSDTQYF
TRBV6-1	NA	TRBJ2-6	NA	TGTGCCAGCAGTGAAAGGGGAATTGGGGCCAACGTCCTGACTTTC	CASSERGIGANVLTF
TRBV5-1	NA	TRBJ2-5	NA	TGCGCCAGCAGCCTTGCCGGGGTCAGGGAGACCCAGTACTTC	CASSLAGVRETQYF
TRBV5-4	NA	TRBJ2-6	NA	TGTGCCAGCAGCTCTCCAGGGTTCGGGGCCAACGTCCTGACTTTC	CASSSPGFGANVLTF
TRBV5-1	NA	TRBJ2-6	TRBD1	TGCGCCAGCAGCTCCATGGGGACAGGGGGCTCTGGGGCCAACGTCCTGACTTTC	CASSSMGTGGSGANVLTF